This is a list of T cell receptor beta chains from one sample in a study of blood T cells in healthy people across ages. TCRdb re-called the 5' RACE reads through MiXCR, storing one row per CDR3 protein. Among some 1.7 million distinct CDR3 sequences listed, 28% were seen once. The specimen was blood. Receptors were obtained from a woman aged 25-40 years in good health. Both conserved end residues are part of each CDR3. Fields, in order: clone size, J gene, D gene, V gene, CDR3 DNA, CDR3 protein. A D gene is named only where the DNA matches it firmly. Clone size appears in some rows only: once, few, many, or a class for an expanded clone.

NA TRBJ1-1 NA TRBV5-1 TGCGCCAGCAGCACTTACCTGGGGGTAAATGAAGCTTTCTTT CASSTYLGVNEAFF
few TRBJ2-7 NA TRBV2 TGTGCCAGCAGTGAAGCGCTGCAGTCCCTTCCAGCCGAGCAGTACTTC CASSEALQSLPAEQYF
NA TRBJ1-6 NA TRBV7-6 TGTGCCAGCAGCTCCGAGAGCATTACCTTGGATTCACCCCTCCACTTT CASSSESITLDSPLHF
NA TRBJ1-1 NA TRBV7-9 TGTGCCAGCAGAGCTGCGGACAGGAACACTGAAGCTTTCTTT CASRAADRNTEAFF
NA TRBJ2-3 NA TRBV7-2 TGTGCCAGCAGCTTAGCCGGGGTCAGCTCCTACGAGCAGTATTTT CASSLAGVSSYEQYF
NA TRBJ1-5 NA TRBV5-6 TGTGCCAGCAGCTTGCTAAAGACAGGATCAGGCAATCAGCCCCAGCATTTT CASSLLKTGSGNQPQHF
many TRBJ2-7 NA TRBV4-1 TGCGCCAGCAGCCAAGTTATAGGGATCTACGAGCAGTACTTC CASSQVIGIYEQYF
few TRBJ1-4 NA TRBV6-5 TGTGCCAGCAGTTACGGCCAGGGGATTGAAAAACTGTTTTTT CASSYGQGIEKLFF
NA TRBJ2-7 TRBD1 TRBV27 TGTGCCAGCGTGGGGCAGGGGGCGGTCGAGCAGTACTTC CASVGQGAVEQYF
many TRBJ2-7 NA TRBV20-1 TGCAGTGCTAGTGCGTACTACGAGCAGTACTTC CSASAYYEQYF
NA TRBJ2-5 TRBD2 TRBV29-1 TGCAGCTCCCGACAGGTAGCGGGAGGGTATGAGACCCAGTACTTC CSSRQVAGGYETQYF
NA TRBJ1-4 NA TRBV7-6 TGCGCCAGCAGCCAAGACCATAGGGAAAAACTGTTTTTT CASSQDHREKLFF
few TRBJ2-7 TRBD2 TRBV20-1 TGCAGTGCTGGATCAGCGGGAGGTGTATACGAGCAGTACTTC CSAGSAGGVYEQYF
few TRBJ2-3 NA TRBV5-1 TGCGCCAGCAGCTTTGGGAATAGGGAAGATACGCAGTATTTT CASSFGNREDTQYF
NA TRBJ2-3 TRBD2 TRBV13 TGTGCCAGCAGCTTAGCCTTTAAGCGGGGGGGCACAGATATGCAGTATTTT CASSLAFKRGGTDMQYF
NA TRBJ2-5 NA TRBV5-4 TGTGCCAGCAGCCAGGACTACGCAGAGACCCAGTACTTC CASSQDYAETQYF
many TRBJ2-7 TRBD1 TRBV2 TGTGCCAGCAGTTTCGGACAGGGGTACAACGAGCAGTACTTC CASSFGQGYNEQYF
NA TRBJ2-5 NA TRBV5-1 TGCGCCAGCTGGCCGGGACGGAGTAAAGAGACCCAGTACTTC CASWPGRSKETQYF
NA TRBJ2-1 TRBD1 TRBV29-1 TGCAGCGTTGTCCAGGGGACAGGGTACTACAATGAGCAGTTCTTC CSVVQGTGYYNEQFF
NA TRBJ1-2 TRBD1 TRBV11-2 TGTGCCAGCAGCCTAGACAGGGAACCGGGAAGGCATGGCTACACCTTC CASSLDREPGRHGYTF
NA TRBJ1-1 NA TRBV29-1 TGCAGCGTTGAAGTGGCTCAGTTGAACACTGAAGCTTTCTTT CSVEVAQLNTEAFF
once TRBJ2-7 NA TRBV2 TGTGCCAGCAGCGAATCGGATGCCCACGAGCAGTACTTC CASSESDAHEQYF